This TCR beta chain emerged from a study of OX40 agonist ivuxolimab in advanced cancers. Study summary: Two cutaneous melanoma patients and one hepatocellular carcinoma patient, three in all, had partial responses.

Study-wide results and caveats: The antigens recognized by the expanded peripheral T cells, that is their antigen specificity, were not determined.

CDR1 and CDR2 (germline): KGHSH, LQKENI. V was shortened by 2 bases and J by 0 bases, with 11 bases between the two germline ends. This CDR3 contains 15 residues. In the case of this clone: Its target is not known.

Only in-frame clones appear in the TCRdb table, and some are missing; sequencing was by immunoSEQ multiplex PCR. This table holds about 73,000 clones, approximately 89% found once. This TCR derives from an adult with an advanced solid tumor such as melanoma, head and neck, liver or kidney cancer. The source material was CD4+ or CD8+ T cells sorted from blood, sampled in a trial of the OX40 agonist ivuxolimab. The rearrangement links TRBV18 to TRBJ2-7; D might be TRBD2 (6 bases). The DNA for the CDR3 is TGTGCCAGCTCACCAGGGGACGGGAGCTCCTACGAGCAGTACTTC. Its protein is CASSPGDGSSYEQYF.